These T cell receptor beta chains were read from a single sample in a study of graft-versus-host responses after intestinal transplantation. These receptors have no known antigen. The data were produced by immunoSEQ multiplex PCR, yet TCRdb's version contains in-frame clones alone and is incomplete. This sample has tens of thousands of clones, with 90% to 95% found just once. Sequences were derived from unstimulated CD4+ T cells sorted from spleen or lymph node cells, sampled before transplant. These receptors were obtained from a human donor who was the organ donor for an intestinal transplant. CDR3s include the opening cysteine and the closing phenylalanine or tryptophan. Each record gives: V gene, clone size, D gene, J gene, CDR3 DNA, CDR3 protein. The D gene is left open where the match is weak. Size values are once, few and many counts, or a class for expanded clones, and some rows have none.

TRBV5-1	.	.	TRBJ2-1	TGCGCCAGCAGCCCGGCGGCTAGCGTCAATGAGCAGTTCTTC	CASSPAASVNEQFF
TRBV2	.	.	TRBJ2-5	TGTGCCAGCAGCCTACAAGTGTACCAAGAGACCCAGTACTTC	CASSLQVYQETQYF
TRBV11-2	once	TRBD2	TRBJ2-7	TGTGCCAGCAGCTTAGACCCATACCTGGGAGAGCGGGGGGCCCACGAGCAGTACTTC	CASSLDPYLGERGAHEQYF
TRBV2	.	TRBD1	TRBJ2-1	TGTGCCAGCAGTGAAGAGGCAGGGGGCTACAATGAGCAGTTCTTC	CASSEEAGGYNEQFF
TRBV6-5	.	.	TRBJ2-7	TGTGCCAGCAGTTACGCGACCCAAGCCTACGAGCAGTACTTC	CASSYATQAYEQYF
TRBV18	.	TRBD1	TRBJ2-7	TGTGCCAGCTCACGTACCGGGACAGGGGTTTACGAGCAGTACTTC	CASSRTGTGVYEQYF
TRBV29-1	.	.	TRBJ2-1	TGCAGCGTTGGACTCCACAATGAGCAGTTCTTC	CSVGLHNEQFF
TRBV25-1	.	TRBD1	TRBJ1-1	TGTGCCAGCAGTCCAGACAGGGGTATCCCTGAAGCTTTCTTT	CASSPDRGIPEAFF
TRBV5-3	.	.	TRBJ1-1	TGTGCCAGAAAGAACAGGGAATGGAGTGAAGCTTTCTTT	CARKNREWSEAFF
TRBV7-2	.	.	TRBJ2-3	TGTGCCAGCAGCCAAGAGACGGACACAGATACGCAGTATTTT	CASSQETDTDTQYF
TRBV7-2	.	.	TRBJ2-2	TGTGCCAGCAGCTTAAGTGCCGGGGAGCTGTTTTTT	CASSLSAGELFF
TRBV19	.	.	TRBJ1-5	TGTGCCAGTAGTCTCCCCTACGAGAACAATCAGCCCCAGCATTTT	CASSLPYENNQPQHF
TRBV7-2	once	.	TRBJ2-1	TGTGCCAGCAGCCACAGGACCTTCCGGGGGACGTCCGATGAGCAGTTCTTC	CASSHRTFRGTSDEQFF
TRBV25-1	once	TRBD1	TRBJ1-4	TGTGCCAGCAGTGCGGACAGGGGTAATGAAAAACTGTTTTTT	CASSADRGNEKLFF
TRBV18	.	.	TRBJ2-3	TGTGCCAGCTCACGAACAGGTTCCACAGATACGCAGTATTTT	CASSRTGSTDTQYF
TRBV19	.	TRBD1	TRBJ2-7	TGTGCCAGTAGTATTCGACAGGGGTTTTCATACGAGCAGTACTTC	CASSIRQGFSYEQYF
TRBV5-4	.	TRBD1	TRBJ1-2	TGTGCCAGCAGCTTGGTTAGACAGGGAGGAGGCTACACCTTC	CASSLVRQGGGYTF
TRBV4-2	.	TRBD2	TRBJ2-3	TGTGCCAGCAGCCAAGGGGGGCTCGGCGGGGGGCGCACAGATACGCAGTATTTT	CASSQGGLGGGRTDTQYF
TRBV7-7	.	TRBD2	TRBJ2-1	TGTGCTAGCAGCTTAGATGGCGGGGGTGGGGAGCAGTTCTTC	CASSLDGGGGEQFF
TRBV11-3	.	TRBD1	TRBJ1-6	TGTGCCAGCGTTTACGATCGTCTGGGACAGGATAATTCACCCCTCCACTTT	CASVYDRLGQDNSPLHF
TRBV4-2	.	TRBD1	TRBJ1-4	TGTGCCAGCAGCCAAGATCGACCAGGGGGCCGGGATAGTCTGTTTTTT	CASSQDRPGGRDSLFF
TRBV5-4	once	.	TRBJ2-2	TGTGCCAGCAGCTACCGGGCCATAAACACCGGGGAGCTGTTTTTT	CASSYRAINTGELFF
TRBV5-1	.	.	TRBJ2-7	TGCGCCAGCAGCTTGGGGGGATACGAGCAGTACTTC	CASSLGGYEQYF
TRBV5-1	.	TRBD2	TRBJ2-3	TGCGCCAGCAGCCCCCGGTACAGCGGGGGCACAGATACGCAGTATTTT	CASSPRYSGGTDTQYF
TRBV6-1	.	.	TRBJ2-4	TGTGCCAGCAGTTATAGTGGGGGAAACATTCAGTACTTC	CASSYSGGNIQYF
TRBV6-5	.	TRBD2	TRBJ2-7	TGTGCCAGCAGTTACCGCCCGGGACTAGTGGCCTACGAGCAGTACTTC	CASSYRPGLVAYEQYF
TRBV6-6	.	.	TRBJ2-7	TGTGCCAGCAGCCAATCTCCTAACTCCTACGAGCAGTACTTC	CASSQSPNSYEQYF
TRBV6-6	.	TRBD1	TRBJ2-3	TGTGCCAGCAGACTAACCAGGGGGACAGATACGCAGTATTTT	CASRLTRGTDTQYF
TRBV4-2	.	.	TRBJ2-1	TGTGCCAGCAGCCAAGACCGGGACCTGGGGGGCAATGAGCAGTTCTTC	CASSQDRDLGGNEQFF
TRBV7-3	.	.	TRBJ2-1	TGTGCCAGCAGCCAATCGGGGGTAGGTAATGAGCAGTTCTTC	CASSQSGVGNEQFF
TRBV10-3	.	TRBD1	TRBJ2-4	TGTGCCATCAGCCCGACAGGGGCGGAAGCCAAAAACATTCAGTACTTC	CAISPTGAEAKNIQYF
TRBV29-1	.	.	TRBJ1-3	TGCAGCGTTGGCGACAGGGGAAACACCATATATTTT	CSVGDRGNTIYF
TRBV6-1	few	.	TRBJ2-5	TGTGCCAGCAGTCGATCTAAACTAGACCAAGAGACCCAGTACTTC	CASSRSKLDQETQYF
TRBV7-9	.	.	TRBJ2-1	TGTGCCAGCAGGGATCCAGCCCCGGCGCAGTTCTTC	CASRDPAPAQFF
TRBV5-5	.	.	TRBJ1-1	TGTGCCAGCAGCTTGGTATTGGGGAAGGGGACTGAAGCTTTCTTT	CASSLVLGKGTEAFF
TRBV10-3	.	TRBD1	TRBJ1-5	TGTGCCATCAGCCAGACAGGGTGGGGTCAGCCCCAGCATTTT	CAISQTGWGQPQHF
TRBV11-1	.	.	TRBJ1-6	TGTGCCAGCAGCTTAGGGGATTCACCCCTCCACTTT	CASSLGDSPLHF
TRBV7-9	.	.	TRBJ2-5	TGTGCCAGCAGATTCGAGTCCAGACAAGAGACCCAGTACTTC	CASRFESRQETQYF
TRBV18	.	.	TRBJ2-7	TGTGCCAGCTCACCCTGGGGGGCTGGGTACGAGCAGTACTTC	CASSPWGAGYEQYF
TRBV5-4	.	TRBD1	TRBJ2-2	TGTGCCAGCAGCCGAGGACAGGGTTTTAACACCGGGGAGCTGTTTTTT	CASSRGQGFNTGELFF
TRBV5-8	.	.	TRBJ1-1	TGTGCCAGCAGCTTGTCAGTCACTTTCATGAACACTGAAGCTTTCTTT	CASSLSVTFMNTEAFF
TRBV19	once	.	TRBJ1-5	TGTGCCAGTAGTATAGATATTGAGCGGCCCCAGCATTTT	CASSIDIERPQHF
TRBV7-9	.	TRBD1	TRBJ2-7	TGTGCCAGCAGCTCCTCGACAGGGCCCTACGTCTACGAGCAGTACTTC	CASSSSTGPYVYEQYF
TRBV9	.	.	TRBJ1-4	TGTGCCAGCAGCCGGGGGGCGAATCCAACTAATGAAAAACTGTTTTTT	CASSRGANPTNEKLFF
TRBV4-3	.	.	TRBJ1-2	TGCGCCAGCAGCCAAGACACCTCCTATGGCTACACCTTC	CASSQDTSYGYTF
TRBV7-2	.	.	TRBJ2-7	TGTGCCAGCAGCTTTCTCCATCTGGCGGCCGAGCAGTACTTC	CASSFLHLAAEQYF
TRBV25-1	.	.	TRBJ1-2	TGTGCCGCCCCCAGGCTCCAGGGCTACACCTTC	CAAPRLQGYTF
TRBV5-4	.	.	TRBJ2-3	TGTGCCAGCAGAACTACCCCCCCGCGGACAGATACGCAGTATTTT	CASRTTPPRTDTQYF
TRBV18	.	.	TRBJ2-3	TGTGCCAGCTCACCACAGCGGGACAACACAGATACGCAGTATTTT	CASSPQRDNTDTQYF
TRBV18	.	.	TRBJ1-2	TGTGCCAGCTCACCACCGCTAGTGGGGCGTAATGGCTACACCTTC	CASSPPLVGRNGYTF
TRBV5-4	.	TRBD2	TRBJ2-2	TGTGCCAGCAGGCTAGCGGGAATGAACACCGGGGAGCTGTTTTTT	CASRLAGMNTGELFF
TRBV5-4	.	TRBD2	TRBJ2-5	TGTGCCAGCAGCTCCGCCGGGACTAGAGAGACCCAGTACTTC	CASSSAGTRETQYF
TRBV5-5	.	TRBD1	TRBJ2-2	TGTGCCAGCAGCTTGCACATATCGACAGGGGGCATAAGCGGGGAGCTGTTTTTT	CASSLHISTGGISGELFF